One and the same sample provided the 29 T cell receptor beta chains below, sequenced in a study of monozygotic twins with inflammatory bowel disease. No DNA is given; TCRdb re-called the 5' RACE reads and lists each CDR3 protein once. There are 85,000 to 110,000 distinct CDR3 sequences in the sample, with 1.5% to 2% held by the top ten. The sequenced material came from blood. The receptors originated from a human donor with ulcerative colitis or Crohn's disease, or a healthy co-twin of an affected twin (not recorded which).

The chain uses TRBV28 and TRBJ2-7; TCRdb reports TRBD2, a call that lacks DNA to check it against. CDR1 and CDR2 from the germline V gene are MDHEN and SYDVKM. The CDR3 runs to 16 residues. CDR3 amino acids: CASSQRTSELVYEQYF.

The chain couples TRBV29-1 to TRBJ2-5; there is no DNA to check the TCRdb D call of TRBD2. The germline V gene encodes CDR1 SQVTM and CDR2 ANQGSEA. The CDR3 extends over 13 amino acids. The CDR3 loop is CSVERGGGKTQYF.

The chain combines TRBV5-1 with TRBJ2-5; there is no DNA to check the TCRdb D call of TRBD1. The germline V gene has CDR1 SGHRS and CDR2 YFSETQ. The CDR3 runs 12 residues. The CDR3 reads CASSSQGETQYF.

CDR3 sequence reads: CASSHKAGTYNEQFF. V is TRBV7-2 and J is TRBJ2-1; TCRdb picks TRBD2, but there is no DNA to check that call. The CDR3 length is 15 residues. Per the germline V gene, CDR1 is SGHTA and CDR2 is FQGNSA.

The J gene is TRBJ2-7, the V gene TRBV12-3 or TRBV12-4; TCRdb names TRBD1, which stays unverified in the absence of DNA. The CDR3 totals 14 residues. The CDR3 here is CASSLLQGVGEQYF.

V usage is TRBV9 and J usage is TRBJ2-4; the D call from TCRdb, TRBD1, cannot be confirmed without DNA. This CDR3 has 22 residues. Germline assignment: CDR1 SGDLS and CDR2 YYNGEE. This chain's CDR3 is CASSALAIRGGEGLAAKNIQYF.

This chain's CDR3 is CSARRSRAQSDTQYF. The V gene is TRBV20-1, the J gene TRBJ2-3. CDR1 DFQATT and CDR2 SNEGSKA come from the germline V gene (reference sequence). This CDR3 has 15 amino acids.

The chain couples TRBV5-1 to TRBJ2-4; TCRdb outputs TRBD2, but without DNA this stays unchecked. Germline values: CDR1 SGHRS, CDR2 YFSETQ. The CDR3 has 15 residues. This CDR3 is CASSPRGEGLEVQYF.

CDR3 residues: CASSYLPITSGIYNEQFF. The chain has TRBV6-5 and TRBJ2-1; lacking DNA, the TRBD2 call made by TCRdb goes unchecked. Germline V gene data show CDR1 as MNHEY and CDR2 as SVGAGI. The CDR3 spans 18 residues.

This chain uses TRBV4-1 with TRBJ2-7; no DNA is available, so the TRBD1 call from TCRdb remains unchecked. Germline V gives CDR1 MGHRA, CDR2 YSYEKL. The CDR3 runs to 15 residues. The CDR3 is CASSPQDRGSLEQYF.

The chain links TRBV5-5 to TRBJ2-1; TCRdb's D gene call, TRBD2, goes unchecked for lack of DNA. CDR1 SGHKS and CDR2 YYEKEE come from the germline V gene (reference sequence). The CDR3 runs 18 residues. CDR3 loop: CASSLGPSGSPSNGEQFF.

The chain carries TRBV30 and TRBJ2-1; TCRdb's D call, TRBD1, is unchecked because there is no DNA. The length of the CDR3 is 14 residues. Germline lookup yields CDR1 GTSNPN and CDR2 SVGIG (reference sequence). This CDR3 is CAWTPGDRGHEQFF.

This chain connects TRBV5-1 to TRBJ2-7; TCRdb reports TRBD1, a call that lacks DNA to check it against. CDR1 and CDR2 (germline): SGHRS, YFSETQ. The length of the CDR3 is 14 residues. The CDR3 reads CASSLVGVVNEQYF.

The CDR3 spells CSANIVYEQYF. The chain uses TRBV20-1 and TRBJ2-7. The CDR3 loop spans 11 amino acids. Germline CDR1 reads DFQATT; CDR2 reads SNEGSKA (reference sequence).

The V gene is TRBV6-5, the J gene TRBJ2-7; lacking DNA, the TRBD2 call made by TCRdb goes unchecked. Germline values: CDR1 MNHEY, CDR2 SVGAGI. The CDR3 extends over 15 amino acids. CDR3 residues: CASSYRTSGSGEQYF.

This chain joins TRBV7-2 and TRBJ1-4. Looked up from germline, CDR1 is SGHTA and CDR2 is FQGNSA. The CDR3 has 16 amino acids. The CDR3 loop reads CASSPNGAGMNEKLFF.

The V gene is TRBV7-2, the J gene TRBJ2-5; TCRdb's D call, TRBD1, is unchecked because there is no DNA. Germline V gene sequence: CDR1 SGHTA, CDR2 FQGNSA. The CDR3 spans 13 residues. The CDR3 loop is CASRLTGPETQYF.

V usage is TRBV12-5 and J usage is TRBJ2-2; TCRdb's D gene call, TRBD1, goes unchecked for lack of DNA. Germline CDR1 is LGHNT and CDR2 is FRNRAP. CDR3 length: 15 residues. CDR3 in amino acids: CASGEIQGATGELFF. The variable domain in full, completed from reference TRBV12-5 and TRBJ2-2, reads DARVTQTPRHKVTEMGQEVTMRCQPILGHNTVFWYRQTMMQGLELLAYFRNRAPLDDSGMPKDRFSAEMPDATLATLKIQPSEPRDSAVYFCASGEIQGATGELFFGEGSRLTVL.

V and J are TRBV4-2 and TRBJ2-7; with no DNA, the TCRdb D assignment of TRBD2 cannot be verified. CDR1 is LGHNA, CDR2 YNFKEQ, per germline. The CDR3 loop spans 15 amino acids. CDR3 protein: CASSQAASGPYEQYF.

V usage is TRBV5-1 and J usage is TRBJ1-2; the D gene TCRdb calls, TRBD1, cannot be checked with no DNA. The CDR3 is made up of 15 amino acids. Per the germline V gene, CDR1 is SGHRS and CDR2 is YFSETQ. This CDR3 is CASSLTSGVGYGYTF.

The genes are TRBV14 and TRBJ2-3. This CDR3 contains 13 residues. The germline V gene has CDR1 SGHDN and CDR2 FVKESK. Here the CDR3 reads CASSRTFTGTQYF.

CDR3 in amino acids: CASSFKNTGELFF. This rearrangement joins TRBV7-9 to TRBJ2-2. Germline V gene data show CDR1 as SEHNR and CDR2 as FQNEAQ (reference sequence). The CDR3 runs to 13 residues.

The rearrangement joins TRBV12-3 or TRBV12-4 to TRBJ2-4; TCRdb picks TRBD1, but there is no DNA to check that call. This CDR3 has 12 amino acids. CDR3 residues: CASSLGGGTQYF.

This chain uses TRBV7-2 with TRBJ2-3; TCRdb returns TRBD1, unconfirmable since there is no DNA. There are 13 residues in the CDR3. Germline values: CDR1 SGHTA, CDR2 FQGNSA. The CDR3 sequence: CASSSSRADTQYF.

The V call is TRBV15, the J call TRBJ2-1; the TCRdb call, TRBD2, lacks DNA for checking. Germline values: CDR1 LNHNV, CDR2 YYDKDF (reference sequence). The CDR3 is 14 residues long. The chain's CDR3 is CATSRGASYNEQFF.

The CDR3 protein is CASSQPRTSEQYF. This chain links TRBV4-2 with TRBJ2-7; TCRdb's D gene call, TRBD1, goes unchecked for lack of DNA. This CDR3 is built from 13 residues. Per germline, CDR1 LGHNA and CDR2 YNFKEQ.

This chain connects TRBV6-2 or TRBV6-3 to TRBJ2-7; lacking DNA, the TRBD1 call made by TCRdb goes unchecked. The CDR3 loop spans 14 amino acids. The germline CDR1 and CDR2 sequences are MNHEY and SVGEGT. The CDR3 is CASIRDRVDHEQYF.

The V and J genes are TRBV6-5 and TRBJ2-7; the D call of TRBD2 rests on TCRdb alone, since no DNA is present to check it. The V gene's germline CDR1 is MNHEY and CDR2 SVGAGI. This CDR3 is 17 amino acids long. The CDR3 loop reads CAGSFRTSGTLLEEQYF.

V usage is TRBV15 and J usage is TRBJ1-5; TCRdb indicates TRBD1, and absent DNA this call remains unverified. Germline V gene sequence: CDR1 LNHNV, CDR2 YYDKDF (reference sequence). This CDR3 region has 16 residues. The CDR3 sequence: CATSRAGTGGNQPQHF.